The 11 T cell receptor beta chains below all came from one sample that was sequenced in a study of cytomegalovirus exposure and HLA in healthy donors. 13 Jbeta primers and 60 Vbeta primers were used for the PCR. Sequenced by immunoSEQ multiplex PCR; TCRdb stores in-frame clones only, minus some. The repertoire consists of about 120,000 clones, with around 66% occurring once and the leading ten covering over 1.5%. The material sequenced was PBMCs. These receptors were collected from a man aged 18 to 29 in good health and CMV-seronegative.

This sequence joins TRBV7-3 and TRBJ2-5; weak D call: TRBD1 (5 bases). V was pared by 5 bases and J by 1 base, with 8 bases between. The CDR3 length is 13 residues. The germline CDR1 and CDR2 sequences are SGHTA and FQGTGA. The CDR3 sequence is CASSVRAQETQYF. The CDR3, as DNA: TGTGCCAGCAGCGTCAGGGCCCAAGAGACCCAGTACTTC.

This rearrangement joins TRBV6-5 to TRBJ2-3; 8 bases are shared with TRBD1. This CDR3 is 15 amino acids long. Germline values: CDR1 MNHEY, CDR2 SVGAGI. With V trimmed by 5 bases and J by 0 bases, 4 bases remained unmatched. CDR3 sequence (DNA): TGTGCCAGCAGTACTCAGGGGGCGAGCACAGATACGCAGTATTTT. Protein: CASSTQGASTDTQYF.

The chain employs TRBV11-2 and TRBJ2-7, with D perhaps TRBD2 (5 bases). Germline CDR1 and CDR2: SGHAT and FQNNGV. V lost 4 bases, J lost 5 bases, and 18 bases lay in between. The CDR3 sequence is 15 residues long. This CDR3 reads CASSWMTRVGDEQYF. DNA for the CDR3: TGTGCCAGCAGCTGGATGACACGGGTCGGGGACGAGCAGTACTTC.

The CDR3 DNA is TGCGCCAGCGGTTTCGGGGGGCGACGAACTGAAGCTTTCTTT. Translating it yields CASGFGGRRTEAFF. The chain is built from TRBV5-1 and TRBJ1-1; D is perhaps TRBD1 (6 bases). This CDR3 comprises 14 residues. The germline gives CDR1 SGHRS, CDR2 YFSETQ. Trimming left V 7 bases short and J 5 bases short, with 18 bases between. The whole variable domain, filled in from reference TRBV5-1 and TRBJ1-1, reads KAGVTQTPRYLIKTRGQQVTLSCSPISGHRSVSWYQQTPGQGLQFLFEYFSETQRNKGNFPGRFSGRQFSNSRSEMNVSTLELGDSALYLCASGFGGRRTEAFFGQGTRLTVV.

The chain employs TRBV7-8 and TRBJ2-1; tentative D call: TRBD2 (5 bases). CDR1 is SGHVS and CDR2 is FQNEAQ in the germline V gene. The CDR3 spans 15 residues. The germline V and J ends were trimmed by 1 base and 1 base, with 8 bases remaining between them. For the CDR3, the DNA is TGTGCCAGCAGCTTAGGGACTCAGTCCTACAATGAGCAGTTCTTC. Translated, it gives CASSLGTQSYNEQFF.

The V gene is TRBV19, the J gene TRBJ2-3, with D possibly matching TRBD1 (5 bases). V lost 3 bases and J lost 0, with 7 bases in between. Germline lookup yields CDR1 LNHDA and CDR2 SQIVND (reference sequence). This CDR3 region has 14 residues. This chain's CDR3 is CASSMGQSTDTQYF. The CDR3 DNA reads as TGTGCCAGTAGTATGGGGCAGAGCACAGATACGCAGTATTTT.

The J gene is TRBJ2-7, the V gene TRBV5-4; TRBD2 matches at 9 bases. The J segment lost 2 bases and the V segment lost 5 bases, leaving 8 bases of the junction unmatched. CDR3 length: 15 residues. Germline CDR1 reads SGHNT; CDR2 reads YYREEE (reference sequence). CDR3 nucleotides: TGTGCCAGCAGTGCCGGGACTAGCTTAACCTACGAGCAGTACTTC. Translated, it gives CASSAGTSLTYEQYF.

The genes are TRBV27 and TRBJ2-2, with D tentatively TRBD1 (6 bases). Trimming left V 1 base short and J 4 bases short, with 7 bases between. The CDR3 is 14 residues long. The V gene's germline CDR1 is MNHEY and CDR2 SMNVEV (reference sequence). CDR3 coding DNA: TGTGCCAGCAGTTTATACAGGGTCACCGGGGAGCTGTTTTTT. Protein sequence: CASSLYRVTGELFF.

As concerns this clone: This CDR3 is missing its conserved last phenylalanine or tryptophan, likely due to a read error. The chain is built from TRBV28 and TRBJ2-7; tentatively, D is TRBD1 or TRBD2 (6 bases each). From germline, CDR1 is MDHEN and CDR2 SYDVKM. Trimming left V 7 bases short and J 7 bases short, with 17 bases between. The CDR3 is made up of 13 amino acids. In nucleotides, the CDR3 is TGTGCCAGCAATCGTTGGGGGGCGGGAGAGCAGTACCTC. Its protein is CASNRWGAGEQYL.

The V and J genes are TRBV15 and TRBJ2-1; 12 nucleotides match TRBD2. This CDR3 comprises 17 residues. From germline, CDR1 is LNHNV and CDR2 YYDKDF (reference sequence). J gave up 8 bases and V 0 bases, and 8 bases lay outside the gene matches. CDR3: CATSRDWASGGADEQFF. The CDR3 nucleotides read TGTGCCACCAGCAGAGATTGGGCTAGCGGGGGGGCCGATGAGCAGTTCTTC.

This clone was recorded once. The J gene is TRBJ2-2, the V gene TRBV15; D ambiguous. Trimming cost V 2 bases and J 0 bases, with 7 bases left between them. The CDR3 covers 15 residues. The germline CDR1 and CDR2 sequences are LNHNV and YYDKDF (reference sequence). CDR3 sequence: CATSRHNANTGELFF. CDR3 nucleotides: TGTGCCACCAGCAGACACAACGCGAACACCGGGGAGCTGTTTTTT.